Listed here is a single T cell receptor beta chain. Its antigen is as yet unknown. The data originate from a study of T-cell reconstitution after alpha-beta-depleted transplantation in children. General study results and limits: Surviving thymic progenitors and recipient T cells were the source of high TCRbeta diversity at day 60 in some patients. T-cell counts and diversity were attributed mostly to newly produced T cells one year after transplant. Where alpha-beta T cells came from about two months after transplant was reportedly several hundred expanded graft clones.

Molecular barcoding with unique molecular identifiers was used for the TCRbeta library. TCRdb reanalysed the PCR reads using MiXCR and keeps one entry per CDR3 protein. The sample carries about 98,000 distinct CDR3 sequences, less than 25% recorded once. The V end lost 4 bases, the J end lost 2 bases, and 9 bases lay between the germline ends. From germline, CDR1 is WSHSY and CDR2 SAAADI. The CDR3 totals 13 residues. The sequence was collected from a boy between 2 and 10 years old with acute lymphoblastic leukemia, due to receive a stem cell transplant. Here the sequenced sample was PBMCs, taken before TCRalphabeta/CD19-depleted stem cell transplant. The chain employs TRBV10-2 and TRBJ2-7; D gene uncertain. The CDR3 is CASSGMVAYEQYF. Written as DNA, the CDR3 is TGCGCCAGCAGTGGTATGGTGGCCTACGAGCAGTACTTC.